This T cell receptor (beta chain) was sequenced during a study of shared clonotypes between healthy human individuals. General study results and limits: Depth of sequencing was expected to influence donor clonotype sharing.

With respect to this clone: Its specificity is unknown.

TCRdb's copy holds only in-frame clones and misses some; the assay was immunoSEQ multiplex PCR. The sample carries about 770,000 clones, around 70% recorded once. The CDR3 length is 14 residues. Germline V gene lookup returns CDR1 SGHRS and CDR2 YFSETQ. V was pared by 2 bases and J by 8 bases, with 8 bases of the junction left unmatched. The sequencing sample was made of memory CD4+ T cells sorted from blood. Regarding subset: CD45RA-negative fraction. The chain uses TRBV5-1 and TRBJ1-1; 8 bases are shared with TRBD1. The receptor's source is a woman younger than 45 in good health. The CDR3 region has the DNA TGCGCCAGCAGCTTAGGACAGGGTACACGGGAAGCTTTCTTT. Translating it yields CASSLGQGTREAFF.